This entry lists 26 T cell receptor beta chains sequenced from one sample in a study of CD8 T cells in ankylosing spondylitis. TCRdb processed the 5' RACE reads anew with MiXCR; each CDR3 protein has one entry. The repertoire holds around 130,000 distinct CDR3 sequences, with about a tenth as singletons. The sequencing input was blood, either unsorted or a sorted T cell fraction (not recorded which). The receptor set was obtained from a male donor with ankylosing spondylitis or in good health (not recorded which).

The chain uses TRBV7-9 and TRBJ2-3; 11 bases are a match to TRBD1. Germline trimming cut 5 bases from V and 6 bases from J; bases unmatched to any gene: 4. The germline gives CDR1 SEHNR, CDR2 FQNEAQ (reference sequence). The CDR3 covers 14 residues. The CDR3 is CASSRDRGEDTQYF. The CDR3 region has the DNA TGTGCCAGCAGCAGGGACAGGGGGGAGGATACGCAGTATTTT.

Many counts were recorded for this clonotype. The CDR3 loop is CSASRDSSSYEQYF. As DNA, the CDR3 is TGCAGTGCTAGTCGAGACTCCAGCTCCTACGAGCAGTACTTC. The chain recombines TRBV20-1 with TRBJ2-7; no definite D call. With 3 bases removed from V and 0 bases from J, the gap between germline ends came to 12 bases. The CDR3 is 14 amino acids. Germline V gene lookup returns CDR1 DFQATT and CDR2 SNEGSKA (reference sequence).

This clonotype appeared many times. The gene calls are TRBV5-1 and TRBJ2-1, with TRBD2 identical over 7 bases. CDR1 and CDR2 (germline): SGHRS, YFSETQ. The CDR3 spans 16 residues. With 0 bases clipped from V and 7 bases from J, the junction kept 10 bases outside the gene matches. The CDR3 is CASSLGGGEGQNEQFF. The CDR3 DNA is TGCGCCAGCAGCTTGGGGGGGGGAGAGGGCCAGAATGAGCAGTTCTTC.

Ten or more counts support this clonotype. CDR3 in amino acids: CASSLAAEETQYF. The CDR3 region has the DNA TGTGCCAGCAGCTTAGCTGCGGAAGAGACCCAGTACTTC. V gene TRBV7-2 combines with J gene TRBJ2-5; D ambiguous. CDR1 is SGHTA and CDR2 is FQGNSA in the germline V gene. The CDR3 spans 13 residues. V lost 0 bases and J 3 bases, leaving 5 bases between the germline ends.

Concerning this clonotype itself: This may be a read error, as it is one base from a much larger clone. In DNA form, the CDR3 reads TGCAGTGCTAAGGACAGGGTCTATAATTCACCCCTCGACTTT. This translates into CSAKDRVYNSPLDF. The J gene is TRBJ1-6, the V gene TRBV20-1, with 8 bases matching TRBD1. CDR1 and CDR2 (germline): DFQATT, SNEGSKA (reference sequence). The CDR3 length is 14 residues.

This clonotype was recorded at least ten times. The J gene is TRBJ2-2, the V gene TRBV7-2; TRBD2 matches at 9 bases. Unmatched junction bases numbered 12, after V lost 2 bases and J lost 8 bases. Germline V gene sequence: CDR1 SGHTA, CDR2 FQGNSA. The CDR3 sequence is 17 residues long. CDR3 sequence reads: CASSLRAREGLSGELFF. CDR3 DNA sequence: TGTGCCAGCAGCTTAAGGGCGCGGGAGGGCCTTTCGGGGGAGCTGTTTTTT.

This clonotype came up many times. The V call is TRBV19, the J call TRBJ2-1, with TRBD2 matching over 7 bases. Germline CDR1 LNHDA, CDR2 SQIVND (reference sequence). This CDR3 is built from 15 residues. Trimming cost V 7 bases and J 0 bases; bases outside gene matches: 6. CDR3 protein: CASTDPGGSYNEQFF. The CDR3 DNA reads TGTGCCAGTACCGACCCGGGGGGCTCCTACAATGAGCAGTTCTTC.

There are many counts of this clonotype. The chain is built from TRBV5-5 and TRBJ2-3, with D perhaps assigned TRBD1 or TRBD2 (5 bases each). The germline V and J ends were trimmed by 4 bases and 1 base, with 13 bases remaining between them. The CDR3 covers 15 residues. Germline lookup yields CDR1 SGHKS and CDR2 YYEKEE (reference sequence). The CDR3 DNA follows: TGTGCCAGCAGCCACCCGGGACGGGGCACAGATACGCAGTATTTT. Its protein product is CASSHPGRGTDTQYF. The full variable domain, completed using reference TRBV5-5 and TRBJ2-3, is DAGVTQSPTHLIKTRGQQVTLRCSPISGHKSVSWYQQVLGQGPQFIFQYYEKEERGRGNFPDRFSARQFPNYSSELNVNALLLGDSALYLCASSHPGRGTDTQYFGPGTRLTVL.

This clonotype was seen ten or more times. This sequence joins TRBV5-1 and TRBJ2-2, with TRBD1 matching over 7 bases. The germline CDR1 and CDR2 sequences are SGHRS and YFSETQ. V dropped 4 bases and J dropped 1; count of bases not matched to a gene: 4. The CDR3 consists of 15 residues. CDR3 DNA: TGCGCCAGCAGCCCTACAGGGGAGAACACCGGGGAGCTGTTTTTT. It yields the protein CASSPTGENTGELFF.

This clonotype was counted at least ten times. The gene calls are TRBV4-2 and TRBJ2-7, with 8 bases fitting TRBD2. Germline lookup yields CDR1 LGHNA and CDR2 YNFKEQ. CDR3 length: 17 amino acids. Trimming cost V 1 base and J 4 bases; bases outside gene matches: 12. The CDR3 region is CASSQAGGASGQYEQYF. CDR3 DNA sequence: TGTGCCAGCAGCCAAGCCGGAGGAGCTAGCGGGCAGTACGAGCAGTACTTC.

The sample holds one count of this clonotype. V gene TRBV19 combines with J gene TRBJ2-5; TRBD2 might be the D (6 bases). V lost 2 bases and J 0 bases, leaving 10 bases between the germline ends. Germline V lookup: CDR1 LNHDA, CDR2 SQIVND (reference sequence). CDR3 length equals 15 residues. The CDR3, as DNA: TGTGCCAGTAGTATAAAGGCGGGGTACCAAGAGACCCAGTACTTC. Protein: CASSIKAGYQETQYF.

Ten or more counts support this clonotype. This rearrangement joins TRBV12-3 or TRBV12-4 to TRBJ2-2; D not certain. Trimming cost V 1 base and J 8 bases, with 8 bases left between them. The CDR3 is made up of 13 amino acids. This CDR3 is CASSLVLPGELFF. CDR3 coding DNA: TGTGCCAGCAGTTTAGTACTGCCGGGGGAGCTGTTTTTT.

This clonotype was observed at least ten times. This chain uses TRBV7-2 with TRBJ2-7, with 12 bases identical to TRBD1. CDR1 is SGHTA and CDR2 is FQGNSA in the germline V gene. The CDR3 spans 15 residues. V dropped 4 bases and J dropped 6; count of bases not matched to a gene: 7. The CDR3 nucleotides read TGTGCCAGCAGCTACTCGGGACAGGGGGCATCCGAGCAGTACTTC. Encoded protein: CASSYSGQGASEQYF.

The genes are TRBV28 and TRBJ2-7; D is perhaps TRBD2 (5 bases). CDR3 length: 13 residues. V lost 6 bases and J lost 2, with 11 bases in between. Germline values: CDR1 MDHEN, CDR2 SYDVKM. The CDR3 nucleotides are TGTGCCAGCAGCGCCCTAGCCCCCTACGAGCAGTACTTC. As protein: CASSALAPYEQYF.

This clonotype was seen many times. This chain links TRBV6-5 with TRBJ1-2; D may be TRBD1 (6 bases). Trimming stripped 2 bases from V and 1 base from J, with 8 bases between. The CDR3 consists of 14 residues. Germline V gene sequence: CDR1 MNHEY, CDR2 SVGAGI. The CDR3 sequence: CASSYEGGNYGYTF. The DNA of the CDR3 is TGTGCCAGCAGTTACGAGGGGGGTAACTATGGCTACACCTTC.

This clonotype was recorded many times. This chain connects TRBV20-1 to TRBJ2-3, with TRBD2 matching 9 bases. Germline V gene data show CDR1 as DFQATT and CDR2 as SNEGSKA (reference sequence). The V gene end was trimmed by 6 bases and the J gene end by 4 bases; junction bases not matched to a gene: 8. The CDR3 runs 14 residues. CDR3 protein: CSARLADEPDTQYF. The CDR3 DNA reads TGCAGTGCAAGACTAGCGGATGAACCAGATACGCAGTATTTT.

Many counts were recorded for this clonotype. The chain links TRBV12-3 or TRBV12-4 to TRBJ2-2, with D possibly TRBD1 on 6 matching bases. The CDR3 totals 12 residues. V was clipped by 6 bases and J by 6 bases, with 8 bases between them. CDR3 residues: CASRQGPGELFF. In nucleotides, the CDR3 is TGTGCCAGCAGACAGGGCCCCGGGGAGCTGTTTTTT.

Details on this clonotype: A much larger clone sits a single nucleotide away, making a read error possible. The chain recombines TRBV12-3 or TRBV12-4 with TRBJ1-2; possibly TRBD1 for D (6 bases). There are 17 residues in the CDR3. The CDR3, as DNA: TGTCCCAGCAGCCCTACCCACCGGGACATGGTTAACTATGGCTACACCTTC. Residues: CPSSPTHRDMVNYGYTF.

This clonotype was seen many times. The chain joins TRBV12-3 or TRBV12-4 to TRBJ2-1, with 10 bases identical to TRBD2. The CDR3 has 16 residues. With V trimmed by 2 bases and J by 5 bases, 6 bases remained unmatched. CDR3 nucleotide sequence: TGTGCCAGCAGTTTACGGACTAGCGGAGCCCACAATGAGCAGTTCTTC. Translating it yields CASSLRTSGAHNEQFF.

This clonotype was picked up a small number of times. One junction end does not reproduce the germline sequence, and a read error may be involved. The chain joins TRBV18 to TRBJ1-2, with a possible D match to TRBD1 (6 bases). Germline V gene sequence: CDR1 KGHSH, CDR2 LQKENI. The CDR3 spans 12 residues. CDR3 nucleotide sequence: TGTGCCAGCTCACCGGCCGACAGGAGCGCGTGCTTC. Translating it yields CASSPADRSACF.

The table lists this clonotype with many counts. The chain joins TRBV5-1 to TRBJ2-7; 7 positions match TRBD1. Trimming removed 6 bases from V and 7 bases from J; junction bases left unmatched: 7. The germline gives CDR1 SGHRS, CDR2 YFSETQ. The CDR3 is made up of 12 amino acids. DNA of the CDR3: TGCGCCAGCACCACCGACAGGGAGGAGCAGTACTTC. This translates into CASTTDREEQYF. Filled out from reference TRBV5-1 and TRBJ2-7, the complete variable domain reads KAGVTQTPRYLIKTRGQQVTLSCSPISGHRSVSWYQQTPGQGLQFLFEYFSETQRNKGNFPGRFSGRQFSNSRSEMNVSTLELGDSALYLCASTTDREEQYFGPGTRLTVT.

This clonotype was detected a few times. The chain uses TRBV7-9 and TRBJ2-7; 8 positions match TRBD1. After removal of 2 bases from V and 0 bases from J, the junction contained 3 bases not matched to a gene. Germline CDR1 is SEHNR and CDR2 is FQNEAQ (reference sequence). The CDR3 spans 15 residues. The CDR3 DNA reads TGTGCCAGCAGCTTACAGGGGGCGGGCTCCTACGAGCAGTACTTC. Amino acids: CASSLQGAGSYEQYF.

This clonotype occurred many times. The chain links TRBV5-1 to TRBJ2-5; TRBD2 agrees at 8 bases. The J segment lost 3 bases and the V segment lost 5 bases, leaving 9 bases of the junction unmatched. Germline V CDR1 and CDR2: SGHRS, YFSETQ. This CDR3 spans 15 amino acids. CDR3 region: CASRTSVAGKETQYF. CDR3 DNA sequence: TGCGCCAGCAGGACCAGCGTAGCGGGGAAAGAGACCCAGTACTTC. Using reference TRBV5-1 and TRBJ2-5 for the parts outside the CDR3, the full variable domain is KAGVTQTPRYLIKTRGQQVTLSCSPISGHRSVSWYQQTPGQGLQFLFEYFSETQRNKGNFPGRFSGRQFSNSRSEMNVSTLELGDSALYLCASRTSVAGKETQYFGPGTRLLVL.

There are a few counts of this clonotype. This chain joins TRBV30 and TRBJ1-1, with D possibly matching TRBD1 (5 bases). The V gene's germline CDR1 is GTSNPN and CDR2 SVGIG (reference sequence). With 1 base removed from V and 0 bases from J, the gap between germline ends came to 12 bases. The CDR3 loop spans 15 amino acids. In DNA form, the CDR3 reads TGTGCCTGGAGTGGCCCTGACAGCATGAACACTGAAGCTTTCTTT. Translation gives CAWSGPDSMNTEAFF.

The table lists this clonotype with many counts. This rearrangement joins TRBV7-2 to TRBJ2-1, with D possibly being TRBD2 (5 bases). Germline V gene sequence: CDR1 SGHTA, CDR2 FQGNSA. V was trimmed by 5 bases and J by 1 base, leaving 15 bases between them. The CDR3 runs 16 residues. The CDR3 DNA follows: TGTGCCAGCAGCGCGGTCAAGCGGAGGTCCTACAATGAGCAGTTCTTC. It codes for CASSAVKRRSYNEQFF.

This clonotype has a handful of counts. The chain is built from TRBV27 and TRBJ2-3; D remains ambiguous. The germline CDR1 and CDR2 sequences are MNHEY and SMNVEV (reference sequence). The CDR3 has 13 residues. Trimming took off 6 bases at V and 1 base at J, with 8 bases between the two ends. CDR3 sequence: CASRVSGTDTQYF. The DNA for the CDR3 is TGTGCCAGCAGAGTCAGCGGCACAGATACGCAGTATTTT.